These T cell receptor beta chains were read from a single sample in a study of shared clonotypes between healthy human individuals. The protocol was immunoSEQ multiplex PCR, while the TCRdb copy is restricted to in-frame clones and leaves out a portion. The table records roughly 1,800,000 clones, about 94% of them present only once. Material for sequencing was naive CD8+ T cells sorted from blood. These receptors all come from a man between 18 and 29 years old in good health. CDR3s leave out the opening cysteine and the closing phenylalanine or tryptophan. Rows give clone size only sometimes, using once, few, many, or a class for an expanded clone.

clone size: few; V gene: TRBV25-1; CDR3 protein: ASSETGSYEQY
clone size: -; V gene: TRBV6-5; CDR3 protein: ASSYDGVTDTQY
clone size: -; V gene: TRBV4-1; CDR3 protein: ASSQDPGGTYEQY
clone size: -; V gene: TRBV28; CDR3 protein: ASSFGGAGTDTQY
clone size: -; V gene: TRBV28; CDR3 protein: ASSFGAGPYEQY
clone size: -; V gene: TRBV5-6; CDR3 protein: ASSLGLAGGTGELF
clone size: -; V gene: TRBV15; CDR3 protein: ATSRAKSSYNEQF
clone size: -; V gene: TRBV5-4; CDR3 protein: ASSLTVNTGELF
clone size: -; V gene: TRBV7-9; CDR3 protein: ASSSQREGSYEQY
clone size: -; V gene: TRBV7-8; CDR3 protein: ASSRYRGDLAPIEQY
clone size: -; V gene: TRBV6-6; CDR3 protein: ASSYGADSYEQY
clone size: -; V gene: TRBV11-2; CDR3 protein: ASSLRSAYEQY
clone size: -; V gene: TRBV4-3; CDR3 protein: ASSRGSTDTQY
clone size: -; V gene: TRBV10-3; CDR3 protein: AITGQDSYEQY
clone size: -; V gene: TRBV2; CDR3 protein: ASSDGLEAF
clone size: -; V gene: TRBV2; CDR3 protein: ASSEGGYYEQY
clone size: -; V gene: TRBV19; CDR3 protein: ASSWVRDTQY
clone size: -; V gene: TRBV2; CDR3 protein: ASSLRDSPTYEQY
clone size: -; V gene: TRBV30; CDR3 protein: AWSLGQETQY
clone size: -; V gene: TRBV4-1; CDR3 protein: ASSPHGTGDNEQF